The rows below give T cell receptor beta chains drawn from one sample of a study of cytomegalovirus exposure and HLA in healthy donors. The data were produced by immunoSEQ multiplex PCR, yet TCRdb's version contains in-frame clones alone and is incomplete. The sample has 200,000 to 300,000 clones; about 81% are singletons. The sample comprised PBMCs. These receptors were taken from a middle-aged woman in good health and CMV-seropositive. Each CDR3 is given with its conserved first and last residue.

CATSGDRFSGNTIYF	TRBV15	TRBJ1-3
CASSSLTEAFF	TRBV7-8	TRBJ1-1
CASSLGGGNTEAFF	TRBV5-4	TRBJ1-1
CASRGQRWGDTQYF	TRBV6-6	TRBJ2-3
CASSSLREQYF	TRBV6-5	TRBJ2-7
CASRGGEDTYEQYF	TRBV6-1	TRBJ2-7
CASRTTGAGKNIQYF	TRBV11-2	TRBJ2-4
CASNRGGAAGELFF	TRBV6-5	TRBJ2-2
CASSLHLAGRETQYF	TRBV7-3	TRBJ2-5
CASSLGPNNEKLFF	TRBV5-1	TRBJ1-4
CAISESEGYGYTF	TRBV10-3	TRBJ1-2
CASSLVSGRGDTQYF	TRBV5-6	TRBJ2-3
CATSSRLSGNTIYF	TRBV15	TRBJ1-3
CASSSRTYEQYF	TRBV7-9	TRBJ2-7
CAWSPGGHEQYF	TRBV30	TRBJ2-7
CSARNNEQFF	TRBV29-1	TRBJ2-1
CATFSGTYNSPLHF	TRBV6-5	TRBJ1-6
CASSVIGDLGTDTQYF	TRBV9	TRBJ2-3
CASSHTGTSYNEQFF	TRBV4-2	TRBJ2-1
CASSVRGTSYEQYF	TRBV2	TRBJ2-7
CASSQNRDPYEQYF	TRBV4-3	NA
CSVKPTSGDSYEQYF	TRBV29-1	TRBJ2-7
CASSLVGGGDTEAFF	TRBV5-1	TRBJ1-1
CASSRGRTEAFF	TRBV7-9	TRBJ1-1
CASSEVAGGNQPQHF	TRBV2	TRBJ1-5
CASSLVGQNTEAFF	TRBV7-9	TRBJ1-1
CASSFLLVPQFF	TRBV5-4	TRBJ2-1
CASRAGGQETQYF	TRBV5-1	TRBJ2-5
CASSISTGASTNEKLFF	TRBV19	TRBJ1-4
CASSSPLATSSYNEQFF	TRBV21-1	TRBJ2-1
CASSPPTGETQYF	TRBV18	TRBJ2-5
CASSLSGVTYEQYF	TRBV13	TRBJ2-7
CASSPRDRGGSPLHF	TRBV9	TRBJ1-6
CASSSAGGTNTGELFF	TRBV7-7	TRBJ2-2
CASSQRTGNQPQHF	TRBV4-1	TRBJ1-5
CASSGNTEAFF	TRBV6-6	TRBJ1-1
CARSALTGFLRCLEVNTEAFF	TRBV5-3	TRBJ1-1
CASSQDSFGNTIYF	TRBV4-1	TRBJ1-3
CASSRQFRVGTEAFF	TRBV7-9	TRBJ1-1
CASSPVNGGSTDTQYF	TRBV7-2	TRBJ2-3